This TCR beta chain is drawn from a study of early T cells in non-severe SARS-CoV-2 infection. This clonotype has more than one count but fewer than ten. TCRdb ran MiXCR on the 5' RACE reads and lists one entry per CDR3 protein. There are tens of thousands of distinct CDR3 sequences in the sample; approximately 15% occur only once, and over 6.5% lies in the top ten. The source is an adult who was a healthcare worker with PCR-confirmed SARS-CoV-2 infection or an uninfected control (not recorded which). Input material: whole blood.

The CDR3 protein is CASTSGGSGANVLTF. CDR3 in DNA: TGCGCCAGCACCTCCGGGGGGTCAGGGGCCAACGTCCTGACTTTC. This chain connects TRBV5-1 to TRBJ2-6; TRBD2 matches at 7 bases. This CDR3 is built from 15 residues. J was trimmed by 4 bases and V by 6 bases; bases with no gene match: 7. Looked up from germline, CDR1 is SGHRS and CDR2 is YFSETQ.